This TCR beta chain was documented in a study of blood T cell repertoires in COVID-19. As for the study in general: T cells, B-cell-depleted T cells, or PBMCs supplied cDNA or gDNA.

As handled by the study authors: Estimated nucleated cell counts came from reference gene primer amplification. Clones were sequenced by immunoSEQ multiplex PCR, and TCRdb holds only the in-frame ones, with some missing. V, J and clone size are those of that table, while D and trimming were read from the DNA. The sample includes 85,000 to 130,000 clones, 82% of them seen just once. The CDR3 length is 18 residues. Germline V CDR1 and CDR2: MDHEN, SYDVKM. V gave up 6 bases and J gave up 0 bases; unmatched junction bases: 9. The sequenced material came from peripheral blood. The chain joins TRBV28 to TRBJ2-1; 12 bases align to TRBD2. This sequence was found in a man in his sixties with acute or convalescent COVID-19. CDR3 nucleotide sequence: TGTGCCAGCAGGCAACTAGCGGGAGGCCGGAGCTCCTACAATGAGCAGTTCTTC. The encoded protein is CASRQLAGGRSSYNEQFF.